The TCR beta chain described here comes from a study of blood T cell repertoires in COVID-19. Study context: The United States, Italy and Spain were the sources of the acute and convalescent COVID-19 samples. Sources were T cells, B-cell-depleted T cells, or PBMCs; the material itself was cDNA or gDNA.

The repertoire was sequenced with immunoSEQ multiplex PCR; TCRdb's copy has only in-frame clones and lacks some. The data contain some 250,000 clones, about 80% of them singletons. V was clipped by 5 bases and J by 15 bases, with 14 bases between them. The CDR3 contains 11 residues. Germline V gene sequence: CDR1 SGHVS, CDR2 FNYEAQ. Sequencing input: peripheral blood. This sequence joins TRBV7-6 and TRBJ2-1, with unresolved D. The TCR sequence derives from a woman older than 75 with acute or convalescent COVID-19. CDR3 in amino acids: CASSQEALVFF. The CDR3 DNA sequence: TGTGCCAGCAGCCAAGAGGCCCTGGTGTTCTTC.